This is a list of T cell receptor beta chains from one sample in a study of T cells in Graves' hyperthyroidism and ophthalmopathy. TCRdb ran MiXCR on the multiplex PCR reads and lists one entry per CDR3 protein. The sample carries a few hundred thousand distinct CDR3 sequences, less than 15% recorded once. Sequenced: blood. The source of these receptors is a man younger than 40 with Graves' hyperthyroidism that later progressed to Graves' ophthalmopathy. The CDR3 runs from the conserved cysteine through the conserved F or W. The D gene is left open where the match is weak. The size entry is marked missing in some rows and otherwise reads once, few, many or a size class.

clone size: .
J gene: TRBJ1-4
D gene: .
V gene: TRBV7-9
CDR3 DNA: TGTGCCAGCAGCATAGGGGGGCCGGTTAATGAAAAACTGTTTTTT
CDR3 protein: CASSIGGPVNEKLFF

clone size: .
J gene: TRBJ1-2
D gene: .
V gene: TRBV3-1
CDR3 DNA: TGTGCCAGCAGCCAAGTGGGTGGCTACACCTTC
CDR3 protein: CASSQVGGYTF

clone size: .
J gene: TRBJ2-1
D gene: TRBD2
V gene: TRBV11-3
CDR3 DNA: TGTGCCAGCAGCTTAGGGGTAGGGACTAGCGGGGGGGCCCGGAATGAGCAGTTCTTC
CDR3 protein: CASSLGVGTSGGARNEQFF

clone size: .
J gene: TRBJ2-5
D gene: TRBD2
V gene: TRBV4-1
CDR3 DNA: TGCGCCAGCAGCCAAGGCGGTAGCGGGGGTCAAGAGACCCAGTACTTC
CDR3 protein: CASSQGGSGGQETQYF

clone size: few
J gene: TRBJ1-5
D gene: .
V gene: TRBV18
CDR3 DNA: TGTGCCAGCTCACCAACCGGTGGGTTAGATCAGCCCCAGCATTTT
CDR3 protein: CASSPTGGLDQPQHF

clone size: many
J gene: TRBJ2-1
D gene: TRBD1
V gene: TRBV5-1
CDR3 DNA: TGCGCCAGCAGCTTGGGGACAGGAAACTCCTACAATGAGCAGTTCTTC
CDR3 protein: CASSLGTGNSYNEQFF

clone size: .
J gene: TRBJ1-4
D gene: .
V gene: TRBV3-1
CDR3 DNA: TGTGCCAGCAGCCAAGCTACGGTTTCAGGGGCCCGCGTACTGTTTTTT
CDR3 protein: CASSQATVSGARVLFF

clone size: .
J gene: TRBJ1-2
D gene: TRBD1
V gene: TRBV15
CDR3 DNA: TGTGCCACCAGCAGAGGGACAGGGGGAGTGTATGGCTACACCTTC
CDR3 protein: CATSRGTGGVYGYTF

clone size: .
J gene: TRBJ2-3
D gene: TRBD1
V gene: TRBV4-1
CDR3 DNA: TGCGCCAGCAGCCAAGATCCACAGGGGGATACGCAGTATTTT
CDR3 protein: CASSQDPQGDTQYF

clone size: .
J gene: TRBJ2-7
D gene: TRBD2
V gene: TRBV6-1
CDR3 DNA: TGTGCCAGCAGTAACGGACTAGCGGGGGTGGGGGAGCAGTACTTC
CDR3 protein: CASSNGLAGVGEQYF

clone size: many
J gene: TRBJ1-2
D gene: TRBD1
V gene: TRBV5-1
CDR3 DNA: TGCGCCAGCAGCCTTGGGAGACAGGGGGCTGGCTACACCTTC
CDR3 protein: CASSLGRQGAGYTF

clone size: many
J gene: TRBJ1-2
D gene: .
V gene: TRBV15
CDR3 DNA: TGTGCCACCAGCGCCTCGCTGATTGGCTACACCTTC
CDR3 protein: CATSASLIGYTF

clone size: .
J gene: TRBJ2-1
D gene: .
V gene: TRBV4-2
CDR3 DNA: TGTGCCAGCAGCCAAGACCCCACTAGAAGCTCCTACAATGAGCAGTTCTTC
CDR3 protein: CASSQDPTRSSYNEQFF

clone size: .
J gene: TRBJ2-7
D gene: TRBD1
V gene: TRBV29-1
CDR3 DNA: TGCAGCGTTGAAGAGGTCGACAGGGGGTTCTCCTACGAGCAGTACTTC
CDR3 protein: CSVEEVDRGFSYEQYF

clone size: many
J gene: TRBJ2-5
D gene: .
V gene: TRBV7-2
CDR3 DNA: TGTGCCAGCAGCTTAGGGTATATAGGGGAGACCCAGTACTTC
CDR3 protein: CASSLGYIGETQYF

clone size: .
J gene: TRBJ1-5
D gene: .
V gene: TRBV4-1
CDR3 DNA: TGCGCCAGCAGCCAAGATCGGGGGGGGAGGCAGCCCCAGCATTTT
CDR3 protein: CASSQDRGGRQPQHF

clone size: few
J gene: TRBJ1-5
D gene: TRBD1
V gene: TRBV7-9
CDR3 DNA: TGTGCCAGTCACAGGGGTCTAGGGGAGCCCCAGCATTTT
CDR3 protein: CASHRGLGEPQHF

clone size: many
J gene: TRBJ2-7
D gene: .
V gene: TRBV5-1
CDR3 DNA: TGCGCCAGCAGCTGGGACACCCCCTACGAGCAGTACTTC
CDR3 protein: CASSWDTPYEQYF

clone size: few
J gene: TRBJ2-3
D gene: .
V gene: TRBV30
CDR3 DNA: TGTGCCTGGAGGGGGGAAAACGGGGGTGGGAACACAGATACGCAGTATTTT
CDR3 protein: CAWRGENGGGNTDTQYF

clone size: .
J gene: TRBJ2-3
D gene: TRBD2
V gene: TRBV12-3/TRBV12-4
CDR3 DNA: TGTGCCAGCAGCGGACTAGCGGGGGGGGCCGGGACAGATACGCAGTATTTT
CDR3 protein: CASSGLAGGAGTDTQYF

clone size: .
J gene: TRBJ2-1
D gene: .
V gene: TRBV18
CDR3 DNA: TGTGCCAGCTCACCAGGCAGGGTCTCCTACAATGAGCAGTTCTTC
CDR3 protein: CASSPGRVSYNEQFF

clone size: few
J gene: TRBJ2-7
D gene: TRBD1
V gene: TRBV28
CDR3 DNA: TGTGCCAGCAGTGGGACAGGACCCTACGAGCAGTACTTC
CDR3 protein: CASSGTGPYEQYF

clone size: few
J gene: TRBJ2-7
D gene: .
V gene: TRBV20-1
CDR3 DNA: TGCAGTGCTAGACCTCCGGGGCCTCGCTCCTACGAGCAGTACTTC
CDR3 protein: CSARPPGPRSYEQYF

clone size: many
J gene: TRBJ1-1
D gene: TRBD1
V gene: TRBV28
CDR3 DNA: TGTGCCAGCACGGGACAGGGGGCGACTGAAGCTTTCTTT
CDR3 protein: CASTGQGATEAFF

clone size: .
J gene: TRBJ2-1
D gene: .
V gene: TRBV7-2
CDR3 DNA: TGTGCCAGCAGCTTAGTCGCGACGGGAGCGGATGAGCAGTTCTTC
CDR3 protein: CASSLVATGADEQFF

clone size: few
J gene: TRBJ1-1
D gene: .
V gene: TRBV7-9
CDR3 DNA: TGTGCCAGCAGTCCTATCAGGGAGACTGAAGCTTTCTTT
CDR3 protein: CASSPIRETEAFF

clone size: few
J gene: TRBJ2-7
D gene: .
V gene: TRBV3-1
CDR3 DNA: TGTGCCAGCAGCATCTCGCGGTCCGAGCAGTACTTC
CDR3 protein: CASSISRSEQYF

clone size: many
J gene: TRBJ1-1
D gene: TRBD1
V gene: TRBV28
CDR3 DNA: TGTGCCAGCAGACGGACAGGGTTCAAGGGCACTGAAGCTTTCTTT
CDR3 protein: CASRRTGFKGTEAFF

clone size: .
J gene: TRBJ1-4
D gene: TRBD1
V gene: TRBV5-1
CDR3 DNA: TGCGCCAGTCGTGAGCAGGGGGCGCGGGACGAAAAACTGTTTTTT
CDR3 protein: CASREQGARDEKLFF

clone size: many
J gene: TRBJ2-7
D gene: TRBD1
V gene: TRBV28
CDR3 DNA: TGTGCCAGCAGGGCTGAACAGGGGCCTTACGAGCAGTACTTC
CDR3 protein: CASRAEQGPYEQYF

clone size: many
J gene: TRBJ1-1
D gene: .
V gene: TRBV20-1
CDR3 DNA: TGCAGTGCTAGTGTTGTGGACACTGAAGCTTTCTTT
CDR3 protein: CSASVVDTEAFF

clone size: many
J gene: TRBJ1-5
D gene: .
V gene: TRBV6-1
CDR3 DNA: TGTGCCAGTAGGAGGACAGCCAATCAGCCCCAGCATTTT
CDR3 protein: CASRRTANQPQHF

clone size: few
J gene: TRBJ2-1
D gene: TRBD2
V gene: TRBV5-1
CDR3 DNA: TGCGCCAGCAACCCCCTAGCGGGGGTATCTGATGAGCAGTTCTTC
CDR3 protein: CASNPLAGVSDEQFF

clone size: many
J gene: TRBJ2-7
D gene: .
V gene: TRBV11-2
CDR3 DNA: TGTGCCAGCAGCCCCGTACAGGGAAGGTACGAGCAGTACTTC
CDR3 protein: CASSPVQGRYEQYF

clone size: .
J gene: TRBJ2-6
D gene: .
V gene: TRBV3-1
CDR3 DNA: TGTGCCAGCAGCAAAAGACAGGACCCCCTCTCTGGGGCCAACGTCCTGACTTTC
CDR3 protein: CASSKRQDPLSGANVLTF

clone size: .
J gene: TRBJ2-5
D gene: TRBD2
V gene: TRBV9
CDR3 DNA: TGTGCCAGCAGCGTAGAGTCCTGGCCTAGCGGGGGTCCCTCAGGGACCCAGTACTTC
CDR3 protein: CASSVESWPSGGPSGTQYF

clone size: .
J gene: TRBJ1-2
D gene: .
V gene: TRBV12-3/TRBV12-4
CDR3 DNA: TGTGCCAGCAGTTTTTTTAGGGGATCACTTGGCTACACCTTC
CDR3 protein: CASSFFRGSLGYTF

clone size: .
J gene: TRBJ2-7
D gene: TRBD2
V gene: TRBV10-1
CDR3 DNA: TGCGCCAGCTCTATGGGGCCTAGCGGTTCCTACGAGCAGTACTTC
CDR3 protein: CASSMGPSGSYEQYF

clone size: many
J gene: TRBJ2-2
D gene: TRBD2
V gene: TRBV7-3
CDR3 DNA: TGTGCCAGCATACCTCTAGCGGGGGACGATGCCACCGGGGAGCTGTTTTTT
CDR3 protein: CASIPLAGDDATGELFF

clone size: many
J gene: TRBJ1-1
D gene: .
V gene: TRBV20-1
CDR3 DNA: TGCAGTGCTAAGGGACTGAACACTGAAGCTTTCTTT
CDR3 protein: CSAKGLNTEAFF

clone size: few
J gene: TRBJ2-7
D gene: .
V gene: TRBV6-1
CDR3 DNA: TGTGCCAGCAGTCCTTCTCGCTACGAGCAGTACTTC
CDR3 protein: CASSPSRYEQYF

clone size: many
J gene: TRBJ2-1
D gene: .
V gene: TRBV7-8
CDR3 DNA: TGTGCCAGCAGCTTAAGTGGCCGAAGCCCACACAATGAGCAGTTCTTC
CDR3 protein: CASSLSGRSPHNEQFF

clone size: many
J gene: TRBJ1-4
D gene: .
V gene: TRBV18
CDR3 DNA: TGTGCCAGCTCACCACAGCAGGACGAAAAACTGTTTTTT
CDR3 protein: CASSPQQDEKLFF

clone size: .
J gene: TRBJ2-2
D gene: TRBD2
V gene: TRBV20-1
CDR3 DNA: TGCAGTGCTAGACGAGCGGGGGTAACCGGGGAGCTGTTTTTT
CDR3 protein: CSARRAGVTGELFF

clone size: .
J gene: TRBJ1-4
D gene: .
V gene: TRBV30
CDR3 DNA: TGTGCCTTGGGCCCCCCGGTGGAAAAACTGTTTTTT
CDR3 protein: CALGPPVEKLFF

clone size: .
J gene: TRBJ2-3
D gene: TRBD1
V gene: TRBV19
CDR3 DNA: TGTGCCAGTAGTCAGAGCCCTACAGGGGAGCCAGATACGCAGTATTTT
CDR3 protein: CASSQSPTGEPDTQYF

clone size: many
J gene: TRBJ1-6
D gene: .
V gene: TRBV27
CDR3 DNA: TGTGCCAGCAGTTTATCGTACGAAAATAATTCACCCCTCCACTTT
CDR3 protein: CASSLSYENNSPLHF

clone size: few
J gene: TRBJ1-1
D gene: TRBD1
V gene: TRBV7-2
CDR3 DNA: TGTGCCAGCAGCTTAAGGGACAGGGCTATTGAAGCTTTCTTT
CDR3 protein: CASSLRDRAIEAFF

clone size: .
J gene: TRBJ2-1
D gene: .
V gene: TRBV7-9
CDR3 DNA: TGTGCCAGCAGCCCCGGGAGGGACAGGAATTACAATGAGCAGTTCTTC
CDR3 protein: CASSPGRDRNYNEQFF

clone size: .
J gene: TRBJ1-4
D gene: .
V gene: TRBV7-6
CDR3 DNA: TGTGCCAGCAGCGCCGGGGGCCGTTTTGCAAAACTGTTTTTT
CDR3 protein: CASSAGGRFAKLFF

clone size: many
J gene: TRBJ1-1
D gene: .
V gene: TRBV25-1
CDR3 DNA: TGTGCCAGCAAGGGACAGAACACTGAAGCTTTCTTT
CDR3 protein: CASKGQNTEAFF

clone size: many
J gene: TRBJ2-7
D gene: TRBD2
V gene: TRBV6-1
CDR3 DNA: TGTGCCACCGAAACTAGCGGGGGGCTCTACGAGCAGTACTTC
CDR3 protein: CATETSGGLYEQYF

clone size: few
J gene: TRBJ1-4
D gene: TRBD1
V gene: TRBV4-1
CDR3 DNA: TGCGCCAGCAGCTCCCGACAGGGGGCGAATGAAAAACTGTTTTTT
CDR3 protein: CASSSRQGANEKLFF

clone size: many
J gene: TRBJ2-2
D gene: .
V gene: TRBV5-1
CDR3 DNA: TGCGCCAGCAGCTTGGCCAGTAACGGGGAGCTGTTTTTT
CDR3 protein: CASSLASNGELFF

clone size: many
J gene: TRBJ1-2
D gene: .
V gene: TRBV6-1
CDR3 DNA: TGTGCCAGCATCCAGCCTAACTATGGCTACACCTTC
CDR3 protein: CASIQPNYGYTF

clone size: .
J gene: TRBJ1-2
D gene: .
V gene: TRBV20-1
CDR3 DNA: TGCAGTGCTAGGCCATACGGGGCAGGGAAGTATGGCTACACCTTC
CDR3 protein: CSARPYGAGKYGYTF

clone size: many
J gene: TRBJ2-1
D gene: .
V gene: TRBV11-3
CDR3 DNA: TGTGCCAGCAGCTTCAGACGGAGGAATGAGCAGTTCTTC
CDR3 protein: CASSFRRRNEQFF

clone size: many
J gene: TRBJ1-2
D gene: .
V gene: TRBV20-1
CDR3 DNA: TGCAGTGCTAGGGACCCCAGGGGACATACTACTAACTATGGCTACACCTTC
CDR3 protein: CSARDPRGHTTNYGYTF

clone size: few
J gene: TRBJ2-1
D gene: .
V gene: TRBV2
CDR3 DNA: TGTGCCAGCAGTGAACCTGTTGGGGGGGCATACAATGAGCAGTTCTTC
CDR3 protein: CASSEPVGGAYNEQFF

clone size: many
J gene: TRBJ1-2
D gene: .
V gene: TRBV5-1
CDR3 DNA: TGCGCCAGCAGCCCCTTTGGCAGTTCTAACTATGGCTACACCTTC
CDR3 protein: CASSPFGSSNYGYTF